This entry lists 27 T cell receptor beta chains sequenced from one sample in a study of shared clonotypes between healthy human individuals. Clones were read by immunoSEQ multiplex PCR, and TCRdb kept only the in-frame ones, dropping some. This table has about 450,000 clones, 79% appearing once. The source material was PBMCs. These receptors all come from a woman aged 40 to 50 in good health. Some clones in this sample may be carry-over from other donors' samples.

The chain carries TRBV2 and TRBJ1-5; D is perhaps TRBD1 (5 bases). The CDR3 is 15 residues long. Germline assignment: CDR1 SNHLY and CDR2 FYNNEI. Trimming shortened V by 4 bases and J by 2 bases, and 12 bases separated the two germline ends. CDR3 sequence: CASSVGARGNQPQHF. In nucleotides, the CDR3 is TGTGCCAGCAGTGTAGGGGCTAGGGGCAATCAGCCCCAGCATTTT.

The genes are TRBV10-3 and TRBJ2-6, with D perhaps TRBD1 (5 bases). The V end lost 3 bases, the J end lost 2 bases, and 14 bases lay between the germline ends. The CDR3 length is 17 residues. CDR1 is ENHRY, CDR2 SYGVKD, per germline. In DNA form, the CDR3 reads TGTGCCATCAGTGACTCGGCAGGGAAGGCTGGGGCCAACGTCCTGACTTTC. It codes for CAISDSAGKAGANVLTF.

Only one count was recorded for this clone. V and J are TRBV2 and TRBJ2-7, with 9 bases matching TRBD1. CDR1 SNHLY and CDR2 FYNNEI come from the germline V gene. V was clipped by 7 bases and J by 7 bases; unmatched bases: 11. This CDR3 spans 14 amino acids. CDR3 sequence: CASTRGQGPWEQYF. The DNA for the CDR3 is TGTGCCAGCACCCGGGGACAGGGACCTTGGGAGCAGTACTTC.

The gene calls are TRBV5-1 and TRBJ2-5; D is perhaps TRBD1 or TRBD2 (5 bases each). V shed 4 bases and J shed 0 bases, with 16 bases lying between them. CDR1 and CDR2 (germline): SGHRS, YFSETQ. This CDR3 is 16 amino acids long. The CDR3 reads CASSAGTATYQETQYF. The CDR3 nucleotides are TGCGCCAGCAGCGCCGGGACGGCCACGTACCAAGAGACCCAGTACTTC.

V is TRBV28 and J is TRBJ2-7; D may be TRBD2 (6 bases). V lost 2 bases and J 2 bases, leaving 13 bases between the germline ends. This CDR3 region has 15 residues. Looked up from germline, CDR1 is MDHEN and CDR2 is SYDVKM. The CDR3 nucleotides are TGTGCCAGCAGTTTACCCCGCGGGACCCCCTACGAGCAGTACTTC. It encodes CASSLPRGTPYEQYF. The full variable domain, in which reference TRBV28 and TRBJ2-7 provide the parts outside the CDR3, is DVKVTQSSRYLVKRTGEKVFLECVQDMDHENMFWYRQDPGLGLRLIYFSYDVKMKEKGDIPEGYSVSREKKERFSLILESASTNQTSMYLCASSLPRGTPYEQYFGPGTRLTVT.

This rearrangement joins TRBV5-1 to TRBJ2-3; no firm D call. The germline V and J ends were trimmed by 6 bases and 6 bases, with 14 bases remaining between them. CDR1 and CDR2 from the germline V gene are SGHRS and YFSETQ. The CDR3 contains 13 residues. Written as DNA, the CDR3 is TGCGCCAGCACCTCCCTGCGCCCCGATACGCAGTATTTT. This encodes CASTSLRPDTQYF.

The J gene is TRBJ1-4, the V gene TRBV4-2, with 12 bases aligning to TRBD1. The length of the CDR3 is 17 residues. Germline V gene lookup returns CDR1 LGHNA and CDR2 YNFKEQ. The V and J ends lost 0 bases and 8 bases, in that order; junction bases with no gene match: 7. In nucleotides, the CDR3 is TGTGCCAGCAGCCAAGAAGGGACAGGGGGCGGTGGGGAAAAACTGTTTTTT. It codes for CASSQEGTGGGGEKLFF.

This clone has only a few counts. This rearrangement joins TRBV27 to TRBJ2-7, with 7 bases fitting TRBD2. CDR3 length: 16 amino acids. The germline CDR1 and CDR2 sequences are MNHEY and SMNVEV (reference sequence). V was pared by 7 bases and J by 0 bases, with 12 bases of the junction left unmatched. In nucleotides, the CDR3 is TGTGCCAGCAATTCACACCAGGGCGGGAGCTCCTACGAGCAGTACTTC. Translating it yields CASNSHQGGSSYEQYF.

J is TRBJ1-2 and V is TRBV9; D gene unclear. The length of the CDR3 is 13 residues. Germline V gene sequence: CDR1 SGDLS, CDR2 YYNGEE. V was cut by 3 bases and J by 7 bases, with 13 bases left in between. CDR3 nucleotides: TGTGCCAGCAGCGCTCGACTGGCGGGTGGCTACACCTTC. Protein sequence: CASSARLAGGYTF.

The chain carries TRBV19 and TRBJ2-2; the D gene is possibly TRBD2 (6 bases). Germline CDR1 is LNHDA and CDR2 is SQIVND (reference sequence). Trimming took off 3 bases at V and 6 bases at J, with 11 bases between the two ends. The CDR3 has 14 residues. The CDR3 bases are TGTGCCAGTAGTATCCGGAGGGAGGCCGGGGAGCTGTTTTTT. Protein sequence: CASSIRREAGELFF. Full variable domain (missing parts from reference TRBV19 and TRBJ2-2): DGGITQSPKYLFRKEGQNVTLSCEQNLNHDAMYWYRQDPGQGLRLIYYSQIVNDFQKGDIAEGYSVSREKKESFPLTVTSAQKNPTAFYLCASSIRREAGELFFGEGSRLTVL.

CDR3 sequence (DNA): TGTGCCAGCAGTGAAATAACCGGAAGCGAGCAGTACTTC. Its protein product is CASSEITGSEQYF. The gene calls are TRBV6-1 and TRBJ2-7; D call uncertain. This CDR3 contains 13 residues. From germline, CDR1 is MNHNS and CDR2 SASEGT. Trimming pared 2 bases from V and 6 bases from J, leaving 11 bases between.

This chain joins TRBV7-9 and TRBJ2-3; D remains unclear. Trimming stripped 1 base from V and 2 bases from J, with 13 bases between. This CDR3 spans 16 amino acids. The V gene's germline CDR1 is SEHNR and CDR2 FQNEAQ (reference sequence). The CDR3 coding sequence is TGTGCCAGCAGCTTAGTTCCCTATCCCTCCACAGATACGCAGTATTTT. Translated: CASSLVPYPSTDTQYF.

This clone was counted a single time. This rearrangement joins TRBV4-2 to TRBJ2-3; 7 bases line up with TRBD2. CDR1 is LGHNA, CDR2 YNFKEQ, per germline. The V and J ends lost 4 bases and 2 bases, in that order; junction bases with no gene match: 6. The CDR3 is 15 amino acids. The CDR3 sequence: CASSPGSGNTDTQYF. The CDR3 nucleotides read TGTGCCAGCAGCCCGGGGAGCGGGAACACAGATACGCAGTATTTT.

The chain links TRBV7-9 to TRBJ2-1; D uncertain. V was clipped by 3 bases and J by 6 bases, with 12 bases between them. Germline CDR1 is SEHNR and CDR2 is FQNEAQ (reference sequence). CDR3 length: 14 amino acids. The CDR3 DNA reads TGTGCCAGCAGCTTGGATTCGCACTCCAATGAGCAGTTCTTC. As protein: CASSLDSHSNEQFF.

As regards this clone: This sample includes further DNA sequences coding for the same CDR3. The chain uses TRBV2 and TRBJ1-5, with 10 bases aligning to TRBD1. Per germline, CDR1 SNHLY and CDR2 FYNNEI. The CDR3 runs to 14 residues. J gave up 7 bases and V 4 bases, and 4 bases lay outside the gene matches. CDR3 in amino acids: CASSGTGGRQPQHF. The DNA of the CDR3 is TGTGCCAGCAGTGGGACAGGGGGTAGGCAGCCCCAGCATTTT.

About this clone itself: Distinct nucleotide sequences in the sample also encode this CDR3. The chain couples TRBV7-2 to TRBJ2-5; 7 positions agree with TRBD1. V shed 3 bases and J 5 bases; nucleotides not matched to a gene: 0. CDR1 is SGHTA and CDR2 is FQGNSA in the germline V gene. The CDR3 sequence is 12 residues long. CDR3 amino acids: CASSLDRETQYF. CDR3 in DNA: TGTGCCAGCAGCTTGGACAGGGAGACCCAGTACTTC.

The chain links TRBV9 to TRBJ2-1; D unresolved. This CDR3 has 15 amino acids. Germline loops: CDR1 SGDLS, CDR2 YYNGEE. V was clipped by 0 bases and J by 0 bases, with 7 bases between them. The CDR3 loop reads CASSVDSSSYNEQFF. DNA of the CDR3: TGTGCCAGCAGCGTAGATAGTAGCTCCTACAATGAGCAGTTCTTC.

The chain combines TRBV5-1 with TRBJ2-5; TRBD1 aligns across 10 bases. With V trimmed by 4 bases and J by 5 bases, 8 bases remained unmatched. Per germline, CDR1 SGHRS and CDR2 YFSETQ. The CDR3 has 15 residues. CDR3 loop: CASSLQGTGVETQYF. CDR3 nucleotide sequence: TGCGCCAGCAGCCTCCAGGGGACAGGGGTGGAGACCCAGTACTTC.

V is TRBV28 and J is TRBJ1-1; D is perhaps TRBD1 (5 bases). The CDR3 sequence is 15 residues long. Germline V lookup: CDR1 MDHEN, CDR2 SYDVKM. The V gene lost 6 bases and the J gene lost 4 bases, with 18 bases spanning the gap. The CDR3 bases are TGTGCCAGCAGCCCGCAGGGTAAGGGCGGCACTGAAGCTTTCTTT. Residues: CASSPQGKGGTEAFF.

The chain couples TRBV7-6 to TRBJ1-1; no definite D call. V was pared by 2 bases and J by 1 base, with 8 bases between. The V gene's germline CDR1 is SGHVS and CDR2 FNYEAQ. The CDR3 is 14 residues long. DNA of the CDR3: TGTGCCAGCAGCTTAACAGAAACGAACACTGAAGCTTTCTTT. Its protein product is CASSLTETNTEAFF.

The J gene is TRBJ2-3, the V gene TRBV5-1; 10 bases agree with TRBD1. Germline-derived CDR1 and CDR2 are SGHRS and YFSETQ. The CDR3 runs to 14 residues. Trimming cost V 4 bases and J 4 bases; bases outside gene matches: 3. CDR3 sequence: CASSQGQGADTQYF. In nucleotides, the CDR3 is TGCGCCAGCAGCCAAGGACAGGGGGCAGATACGCAGTATTTT. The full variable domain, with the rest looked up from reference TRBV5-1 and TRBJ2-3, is KAGVTQTPRYLIKTRGQQVTLSCSPISGHRSVSWYQQTPGQGLQFLFEYFSETQRNKGNFPGRFSGRQFSNSRSEMNVSTLELGDSALYLCASSQGQGADTQYFGPGTRLTVL.

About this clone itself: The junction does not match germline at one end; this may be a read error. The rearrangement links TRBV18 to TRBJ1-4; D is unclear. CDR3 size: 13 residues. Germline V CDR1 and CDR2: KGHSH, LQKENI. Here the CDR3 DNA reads TGTGCCAGCTCACCTCGGGAGAATGAAAAACAGTTTTTT. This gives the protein CASSPRENEKQFF. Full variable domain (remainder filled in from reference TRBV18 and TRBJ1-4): NAGVMQNPRHLVRRRGQEARLRCSPMKGHSHVYWYRQLPEEGLKFMVYLQKENIIDESGMPKERFSAEFPKEGPSILRIQQVVRGDSAAYFCASSPRENEKQFFGSGTQLSVL.

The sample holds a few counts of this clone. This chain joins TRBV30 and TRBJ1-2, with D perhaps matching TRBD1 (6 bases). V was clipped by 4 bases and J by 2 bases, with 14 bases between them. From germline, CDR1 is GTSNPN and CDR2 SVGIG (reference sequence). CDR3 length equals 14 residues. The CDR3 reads CAWIPQGRNYGYTF. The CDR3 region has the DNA TGTGCCTGGATCCCACAGGGCCGGAACTATGGCTACACCTTC.

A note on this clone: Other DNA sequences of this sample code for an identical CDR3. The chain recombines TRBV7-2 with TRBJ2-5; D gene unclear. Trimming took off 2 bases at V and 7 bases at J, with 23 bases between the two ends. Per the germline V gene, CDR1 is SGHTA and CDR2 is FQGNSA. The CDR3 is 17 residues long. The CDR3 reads CASSLYSAPGRSGTQYF. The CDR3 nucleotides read TGTGCCAGCAGCTTATATTCGGCCCCTGGGCGCTCGGGGACCCAGTACTTC.

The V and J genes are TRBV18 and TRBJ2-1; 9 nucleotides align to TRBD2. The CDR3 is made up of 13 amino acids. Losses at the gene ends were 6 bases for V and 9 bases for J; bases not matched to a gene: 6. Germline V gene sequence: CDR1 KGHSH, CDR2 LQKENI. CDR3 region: CASSWTSVPEQFF. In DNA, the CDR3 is TGTGCCAGCTCCTGGACTAGCGTCCCTGAGCAGTTCTTC.

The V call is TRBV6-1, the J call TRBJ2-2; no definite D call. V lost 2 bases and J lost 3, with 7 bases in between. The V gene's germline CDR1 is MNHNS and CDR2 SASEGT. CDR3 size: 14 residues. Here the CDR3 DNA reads TGTGCCAGCAGTGAAACGACTGACACCGGGGAGCTGTTTTTT. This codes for CASSETTDTGELFF.

The CDR3 DNA is TGTGCCAGCAGCTTAAGTGGGCCAAGTGTTTACGAGCAGTACTTC. Its translation: CASSLSGPSVYEQYF. This rearrangement joins TRBV7-2 to TRBJ2-7; D not resolved. Trimming pared 2 bases from V and 4 bases from J, leaving 15 bases between. This CDR3 has 15 residues. Germline lookup yields CDR1 SGHTA and CDR2 FQGNSA.